The clone carrying this T cell receptor (beta chain) was seen at least ten times. The sample comes from a study of early T cells in non-severe SARS-CoV-2 infection. Each CDR3 protein gets one entry after TCRdb re-called the 5' RACE reads with MiXCR. Of 55,000 to 65,000 distinct CDR3 sequences listed, 10% to 15% are singletons. The CDR3 length is 15 residues. V shed 4 bases, J shed 5 bases, and the junction held 3 bases outside the gene matches. The V gene's germline CDR1 is SGDLS and CDR2 YYNGEE. The TCR comes from an adult who was a healthcare worker with PCR-confirmed SARS-CoV-2 infection or an uninfected control (not recorded which). Sample: whole blood, taken at baseline. The J gene is TRBJ2-2, the V gene TRBV9, with TRBD2 matching over 12 bases. Here the CDR3 DNA reads TGTGCCAGCAGCCCCGGACTAGCGGGAACCGGGGAGCTGTTTTTT. Translating gives CASSPGLAGTGELFF.